This is a list of T cell receptor beta chains from one sample in a study of radiotherapy plus CTLA-4 blockade in lung cancer. Sequenced by immunoSEQ multiplex PCR; TCRdb stores in-frame clones only, minus some. Of about 85,000 clones in the sample, 75% to 90% were seen once. Sequenced here: peripheral blood, sampled from a patient treated with radiotherapy plus ipilimumab. All receptors come from a human donor with non-small cell lung cancer who had a partial response to radiotherapy plus ipilimumab. Both conserved end residues are part of each CDR3. Fields, in order: J gene, D gene, V gene, clone size, CDR3 protein, CDR3 DNA. D genes are given only for firm matches. Clone size appears in some rows only: once, few, many, or a class for an expanded clone.

TRBJ2-2 | TRBD2 | TRBV19 | . | CASSIFGLAENTGELFF | TGTGCCAGTAGTATTTTTGGACTAGCGGAAAACACCGGGGAGCTGTTTTTT
TRBJ2-1 | . | TRBV30 | . | CAWNARTAISYNEQFF | TGTGCCTGGAATGCCCGGACTGCAATCTCCTACAATGAGCAGTTCTTC
TRBJ1-5 | TRBD1 | TRBV2 | . | CASRGQSNQPQHF | TGTGCCAGCAGGGGACAGAGCAATCAGCCCCAGCATTTT
TRBJ2-7 | . | TRBV25-1 | once | CASSEYSGPYEQYF | TGTGCCAGCAGTGAGTACAGCGGACCCTACGAGCAGTACTTC
TRBJ2-1 | TRBD1 | TRBV6-1 | . | CASNSGTGWYNEQFF | TGTGCCAGCAATTCGGGGACAGGGTGGTACAATGAGCAGTTCTTC
TRBJ2-3 | . | TRBV5-1 | . | CASSFAAATDTQYF | TGCGCCAGCAGCTTCGCAGCGGCGACAGATACGCAGTATTTT
TRBJ2-5 | . | TRBV27 | . | CASSLLSKGETQYF | TGTGCCAGCAGTTTACTCAGTAAGGGGGAGACCCAGTACTTC
TRBJ2-3 | . | TRBV6-4 | once | CASSVGGSADTQYF | TGTGCCAGCAGTGTGGGGGGATCCGCAGATACGCAGTATTTT
TRBJ2-5 | TRBD2 | TRBV2 | once | CASSSSGRAEETQYF | TGTGCCAGCAGCAGTAGCGGGAGGGCCGAAGAGACCCAGTACTTC
TRBJ1-6 | . | TRBV28 | . | CASSLGGTKAALHF | TGTGCCAGCAGCCTCGGAGGCACCAAGGCCGCCCTCCACTTT
TRBJ1-3 | . | TRBV7-2 | few | CASSHPLGGGSRGNTIYF | TGTGCCAGCAGCCATCCCCTAGGCGGGGGAAGTCGCGGAAACACCATATATTTT
TRBJ1-4 | TRBD1 | TRBV5-1 | . | CASSLGGTGTDEKLFF | TGCGCCAGCAGCTTGGGAGGAACCGGGACAGATGAAAAACTGTTTTTT
TRBJ2-1 | . | TRBV15 | . | CATRGGLADNEQFF | TGTGCCACCAGAGGGGGTCTAGCGGACAATGAGCAGTTCTTC
TRBJ2-3 | TRBD2 | TRBV18 | . | CASSPGLADYTDTQYF | TGTGCCAGCTCTCCGGGACTAGCGGACTACACAGATACGCAGTATTTT
TRBJ2-1 | . | TRBV5-1 | . | CASRKTGVDNEQFF | TGCGCCAGCAGAAAGACGGGAGTGGACAATGAGCAGTTCTTC
TRBJ1-2 | TRBD1 | TRBV28 | . | CASSQQGDYGYTF | TGTGCCAGCAGTCAGCAGGGGGACTATGGCTACACCTTC
TRBJ2-7 | TRBD1 | TRBV9 | . | CASSVGTDVAYEQYF | TGTGCCAGCAGCGTTGGGACAGACGTAGCCTACGAGCAGTACTTC
TRBJ1-5 | . | TRBV27 | . | CASRIFGGGQPQHF | TGTGCCAGCAGGATTTTTGGCGGTGGTCAGCCCCAGCATTTT
TRBJ1-5 | . | TRBV6-1 | . | CASSVSDQPQHF | TGTGCCAGCAGTGTCAGCGATCAGCCCCAGCATTTT
TRBJ1-2 | . | TRBV28 | few | CASSSLNYGYTF | TGTGCCAGCAGTTCCCTCAACTATGGCTACACCTTC
TRBJ1-1 | . | TRBV5-1 | . | CASSRLSRTEAFF | TGCGCCAGCAGCCGCCTGAGCCGCACTGAAGCTTTCTTT
TRBJ2-1 | TRBD2 | TRBV5-1 | . | CASSGGSGGLYNEQFF | TGCGCCAGCAGCGGGGGTTCGGGAGGGCTTTACAATGAGCAGTTCTTC
TRBJ1-2 | TRBD1 | TRBV14 | . | CASSPLTGANYGYTF | TGTGCCAGCAGCCCTCTGACAGGGGCCAACTATGGCTACACCTTC
TRBJ1-5 | TRBD1 | TRBV6-1 | . | CASTPGQGFNQPQHF | TGTGCCAGCACCCCAGGACAGGGTTTCAATCAGCCCCAGCATTTT
TRBJ1-5 | . | TRBV6-1 | once | CASSELSGVGQPQHF | TGTGCCAGCAGTGAATTGTCAGGCGTTGGGCAGCCCCAGCATTTT
TRBJ2-2 | . | TRBV6-1 | . | CASSSWASNTGELFF | TGTGCCAGCAGTTCTTGGGCCTCGAACACCGGGGAGCTGTTTTTT
TRBJ2-4 | TRBD1 | TRBV15 | . | CATSRKTGTGGREAKNIQYF | TGTGCCACCAGCAGAAAAACCGGGACAGGGGGCCGCGAGGCCAAAAACATTCAGTACTTC
TRBJ1-2 | TRBD1 | TRBV30 | . | CAWEGQGKSGYTF | TGTGCCTGGGAAGGACAGGGTAAATCTGGCTACACCTTC
TRBJ1-2 | . | TRBV5-8 | . | CASRGGNNYGYTF | TGTGCCAGCAGGGGCGGGAACAACTATGGCTACACCTTC
TRBJ1-5 | . | TRBV28 | . | CASNGLTQPQHF | TGTGCCAGCAATGGTCTCACACAGCCCCAGCATTTT
TRBJ2-1 | . | TRBV19 | . | CASKQEVSHNEQFF | TGTGCCAGTAAGCAGGAGGTCTCCCACAATGAGCAGTTCTTC
TRBJ1-4 | TRBD1 | TRBV7-2 | . | CASSLAGTAVEKLFF | TGTGCCAGCAGCCTGGCCGGGACAGCGGTTGAAAAACTGTTTTTT
TRBJ2-3 | . | TRBV15 | . | CATSRGKSSTDTQYF | TGTGCCACCAGCCGGGGGAAATCTAGCACAGATACGCAGTATTTT
TRBJ1-2 | TRBD1 | TRBV5-1 | . | CASSVDRGYGYTF | TGCGCCAGCAGCGTCGACAGGGGTTATGGCTACACCTTC
TRBJ2-3 | TRBD1 | TRBV7-6 | . | CATRAGQGRSGDTQYF | TGTGCCACCCGAGCTGGACAGGGGAGAAGTGGGGATACGCAGTATTTT
TRBJ2-2 | TRBD2 | TRBV2 | . | CASIEREGTGELFF | TGTGCCAGCATTGAGCGGGAGGGCACCGGGGAGCTGTTTTTT
TRBJ2-1 | TRBD2 | TRBV4-1 | . | CASSQGTSGRARFF | TGCGCCAGCAGCCAGGGGACTAGCGGGAGGGCACGGTTCTTC
TRBJ2-7 | . | TRBV5-4 | once | CASSIQGYEQYF | TGTGCCAGCAGCATACAGGGCTACGAGCAGTACTTC
TRBJ1-5 | . | TRBV15 | . | CATSRADGAPSNQPQHF | TGTGCCACCAGCAGAGCTGACGGAGCACCTAGCAATCAGCCCCAGCATTTT
TRBJ2-1 | . | TRBV6-5 | . | CASRQGGGDEQFF | TGTGCCAGCAGGCAAGGGGGAGGGGATGAGCAGTTCTTC
TRBJ1-1 | . | TRBV19 | . | CASSMGNPNTEAFF | TGTGCCAGTAGTATGGGCAACCCTAACACTGAAGCTTTCTTT
TRBJ1-1 | TRBD1 | TRBV29-1 | . | CSVVGQGGTEAFF | TGCAGCGTAGTCGGACAGGGGGGCACTGAAGCTTTCTTT
TRBJ2-6 | . | TRBV29-1 | . | CSVTLIWGAGANVLTF | TGCAGCGTCACTTTAATTTGGGGCGCTGGGGCCAACGTCCTGACTTTC
TRBJ1-3 | TRBD1 | TRBV5-6 | . | CASSPGQGKGKNTIYF | TGTGCCAGCAGCCCCGGACAGGGTAAAGGAAAAAACACCATATATTTT
TRBJ2-1 | TRBD2 | TRBV5-1 | . | CASSPLGAGGGSYNEQFF | TGCGCCAGCAGCCCCCTAGGAGCGGGAGGGGGATCCTACAATGAGCAGTTCTTC
TRBJ1-1 | TRBD1 | TRBV7-2 | once | CASSLVGGQLVTF | TGTGCCAGCAGCTTAGTGGGGGGACAGTTAGTTACCTTT
TRBJ2-1 | TRBD2 | TRBV5-4 | . | CASSLEAGGSYNEQFF | TGTGCCAGCAGCTTGGAAGCGGGAGGCTCCTACAATGAGCAGTTCTTC
TRBJ2-7 | . | TRBV5-1 | . | CASSLVPGASYEQYF | TGCGCCAGCAGCTTGGTGCCAGGGGCGTCCTACGAGCAGTACTTC
TRBJ1-1 | TRBD1 | TRBV6-5 | . | CASSPYRQGNTEAFF | TGTGCCAGCAGCCCTTACCGACAGGGGAACACTGAAGCTTTCTTT
TRBJ1-3 | . | TRBV29-1 | . | CSVEERTEYSYSGNTIYF | TGCAGCGTTGAAGAAAGGACAGAGTACAGCTACTCTGGAAACACCATATATTTT
TRBJ1-2 | TRBD1 | TRBV6-5 | . | CASRRTGENGYTF | TGTGCCAGCAGGAGGACAGGGGAGAATGGCTACACCTTC
TRBJ1-2 | . | TRBV7-2 | . | CASSSGGAHPYGYTF | TGTGCCAGCAGCTCCGGTGGGGCCCACCCCTATGGCTACACCTTC
TRBJ2-7 | TRBD2 | TRBV6-5 | . | CASSSAAGLAGGRQYF | TGTGCCAGCAGTTCCGCTGCAGGACTAGCGGGAGGAAGGCAGTACTTC
TRBJ1-5 | TRBD1 | TRBV6-5 | once | CASSYRRQGTNQPQHF | TGTGCCAGCAGTTACAGGAGACAGGGGACGAATCAGCCCCAGCATTTT
TRBJ2-7 | TRBD2 | TRBV28 | once | CASISTAGTSGGYEQYF | TGTGCCAGCATCTCAACTGCGGGTACTAGCGGTGGCTACGAGCAGTACTTC